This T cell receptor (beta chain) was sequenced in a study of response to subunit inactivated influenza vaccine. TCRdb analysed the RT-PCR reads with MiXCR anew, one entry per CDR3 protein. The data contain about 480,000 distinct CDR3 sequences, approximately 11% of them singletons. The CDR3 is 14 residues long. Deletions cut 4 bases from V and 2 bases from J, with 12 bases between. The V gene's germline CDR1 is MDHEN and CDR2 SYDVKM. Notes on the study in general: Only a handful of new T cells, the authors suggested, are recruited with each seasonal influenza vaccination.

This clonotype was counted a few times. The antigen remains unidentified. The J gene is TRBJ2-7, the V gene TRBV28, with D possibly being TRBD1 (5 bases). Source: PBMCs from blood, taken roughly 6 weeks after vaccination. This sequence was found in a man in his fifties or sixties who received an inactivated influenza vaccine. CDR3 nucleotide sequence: TGTGCCAGCAGTTACGCGACAGCAACCTACGAGCAGTACTTC. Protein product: CASSYATATYEQYF.